The 24 T cell receptor beta chains below come from one sample, sequenced in a study of blood T cell repertoires in COVID-19. Profiling relied on immunoSEQ multiplex PCR, and the TCRdb table lists in-frame clones only, not all of them. Among about 190,000 clones listed, roughly nine tenths were seen once. The sample consisted of peripheral blood. Receptors originate from a man under 40 with acute or convalescent COVID-19.

The gene calls are TRBV18 and TRBJ1-1; 7 bases align to TRBD1. Trimming removed 4 bases from V and 6 bases from J; junction bases left unmatched: 14. The V gene's germline CDR1 is KGHSH and CDR2 LQKENI. This CDR3 region has 16 residues. The CDR3 region is CASSRRTGYEVAEAFF. DNA for the CDR3: TGTGCCAGCTCACGTAGGACAGGCTATGAGGTGGCTGAAGCTTTCTTT.

This clone appeared once. V usage is TRBV18 and J usage is TRBJ2-3, with 10 bases aligning to TRBD2. The germline V gene has CDR1 KGHSH and CDR2 LQKENI. CDR3 size: 16 residues. The J segment lost 5 bases and the V segment lost 4 bases, leaving 9 bases of the junction unmatched. The CDR3 bases are TGTGCCAGCTCACGGTTAGCGGGAGGATTGGAAGATACGCAGTATTTT. Translating gives CASSRLAGGLEDTQYF.

The chain employs TRBV28 and TRBJ1-5; D is possibly TRBD1 (6 bases). Trimming stripped 3 bases from V and 2 bases from J, with 17 bases between. There are 17 residues in the CDR3. In germline, CDR1 is MDHEN, CDR2 SYDVKM. The CDR3 region has the DNA TGTGCCAGCAGTTTGCCCCTGGGAGGGGGTGGCAATCAGCCCCAGCATTTT. Residues: CASSLPLGGGGNQPQHF. The whole variable domain, filled in from reference TRBV28 and TRBJ1-5, reads DVKVTQSSRYLVKRTGEKVFLECVQDMDHENMFWYRQDPGLGLRLIYFSYDVKMKEKGDIPEGYSVSREKKERFSLILESASTNQTSMYLCASSLPLGGGGNQPQHFGDGTRLSIL.

The rearrangement joins TRBV2 to TRBJ1-2, with TRBD1 identical over 11 bases. The CDR3 totals 15 residues. J lost 6 bases, V lost 5 bases, and 8 bases had no gene match. Germline lookup yields CDR1 SNHLY and CDR2 FYNNEI. CDR3 residues: CASSSHGQGANGYTF. CDR3 sequence (DNA): TGTGCCAGCAGTTCCCACGGACAGGGGGCGAATGGCTACACCTTC.

This rearrangement joins TRBV24-1 to TRBJ2-3; 7 bases are a match to TRBD2. Germline lookup yields CDR1 KGHDR and CDR2 SFDVKD. Trimming removed 4 bases from V and 3 bases from J; junction bases left unmatched: 9. There are 16 residues in the CDR3. The CDR3 protein is CATSDWGSGGTDTQYF. CDR3 coding DNA: TGTGCCACCAGTGACTGGGGGTCCGGGGGGACAGATACGCAGTATTTT.

This clone was recorded a few times. The chain combines TRBV5-4 with TRBJ1-1; perhaps TRBD1 as D (5 bases). This CDR3 comprises 16 residues. Germline CDR1 and CDR2: SGHNT and YYREEE (reference sequence). Trimming removed 4 bases at V and 4 bases at J, with 20 bases between. Here the CDR3 reads CASSPRRQAGGTEAFF. Written as DNA, the CDR3 is TGTGCCAGCAGCCCCCGACGGCAGGCGGGGGGCACTGAAGCTTTCTTT.

The chain couples TRBV6-5 to TRBJ1-2; D is uncertain. The CDR3 spans 14 residues. Looked up from germline, CDR1 is MNHEY and CDR2 is SVGAGI. Trimming shortened V by 0 bases and J by 7 bases, and 12 bases separated the two germline ends. The CDR3 sequence: CASSYSTSPGGYTF. As DNA, the CDR3 is TGTGCCAGCAGTTACTCTACGTCTCCGGGTGGCTACACCTTC.

This clone was counted between two and nine times. The chain carries TRBV5-1 and TRBJ1-2; D perhaps matches TRBD1 (5 bases). V lost 1 base and J 8 bases, leaving 15 bases between the germline ends. CDR1 is SGHRS, CDR2 YFSETQ, per germline. This CDR3 is built from 14 residues. The CDR3 is CASSLTDSKMGYTF. The CDR3 nucleotides read TGCGCCAGCAGCTTGACCGACAGCAAAATGGGCTACACCTTC. Full variable domain (rest looked up from reference TRBV5-1 and TRBJ1-2): KAGVTQTPRYLIKTRGQQVTLSCSPISGHRSVSWYQQTPGQGLQFLFEYFSETQRNKGNFPGRFSGRQFSNSRSEMNVSTLELGDSALYLCASSLTDSKMGYTFGSGTRLTVV.

There are a few counts of this clone. The rearrangement links TRBV7-3 to TRBJ2-2, with a possible D match to TRBD2 (7 bases). Germline V gene lookup returns CDR1 SGHTA and CDR2 FQGTGA. Trimming left V 4 bases short and J 4 bases short, with 13 bases between. The CDR3 has 15 residues. This CDR3 reads CASSSSGGRTGELFF. The CDR3 DNA sequence: TGTGCCAGCAGCTCGTCCGGGGGGCGCACCGGGGAGCTGTTTTTT. The variable domain in full, completed from reference TRBV7-3 and TRBJ2-2, reads GAGVSQTPSNKVTEKGKYVELRCDPISGHTALYWYRQSLGQGPEFLIYFQGTGAADDSGLPNDRFFAVRPEGSVSTLKIQRTERGDSAVYLCASSSSGGRTGELFFGEGSRLTVL.

The J gene is TRBJ2-7, the V gene TRBV5-1; 9 positions match TRBD2. Germline trimming cut 4 bases from V and 2 bases from J; bases unmatched to any gene: 13. The CDR3 length is 17 residues. Germline V gene lookup returns CDR1 SGHRS and CDR2 YFSETQ. Here the CDR3 reads CASSPQSSREGAYEQYF. CDR3 bases: TGCGCCAGCAGCCCACAATCGTCGCGGGAGGGAGCCTACGAGCAGTACTTC.

Only a few counts were recorded for this clone. This chain connects TRBV27 to TRBJ2-7; possibly TRBD2 for D (5 bases). V was trimmed by 6 bases and J by 3 bases, leaving 9 bases between them. This CDR3 has 12 amino acids. Germline CDR1 reads MNHEY; CDR2 reads SMNVEV (reference sequence). The CDR3 reads CASRDSNYEQYF. CDR3 sequence (DNA): TGTGCCAGCAGGGACTCAAACTACGAGCAGTACTTC.

J is TRBJ2-3 and V is TRBV7-9, with 10 positions matching TRBD1. Germline V gives CDR1 SEHNR, CDR2 FQNEAQ (reference sequence). The CDR3 has 19 amino acids. Unmatched junction bases numbered 15, after V lost 5 bases and J lost 1 base. The CDR3 region is CASSPQPGQGNGRTDTQYF. In nucleotides, the CDR3 is TGTGCCAGCAGCCCACAACCGGGACAGGGGAACGGGCGCACAGATACGCAGTATTTT.

This clone was seen only a few times. CDR3 sequence (DNA): TGTGCCAGCAGCAAACCCCCCTCACCATCGAACAGGAACACCGGGGAGCTGTTTTTT. Translation: CASSKPPSPSNRNTGELFF. The rearrangement uses TRBV21-1 and TRBJ2-2; the table's D call of TRBD1 was not tested on the DNA. TRBV21-1 is designated a pseudogene. CDR3 length equals 19 residues.

This clone has a handful of counts. The chain couples TRBV4-1 to TRBJ2-7; TRBD1 aligns across 7 bases. V dropped 0 bases and J dropped 5; count of bases not matched to a gene: 7. This CDR3 is 15 amino acids long. Germline CDR1 MGHRA, CDR2 YSYEKL. This chain's CDR3 is CASSQDYQGVNEQYF. The CDR3 region has the DNA TGCGCCAGCAGCCAAGACTACCAGGGGGTCAACGAGCAGTACTTC.

This clone has only a few counts. The genes are TRBV6-1 and TRBJ2-2; TRBD2 aligns across 7 bases. Germline CDR1 is MNHNS and CDR2 is SASEGT. The CDR3 is 16 amino acids. Germline trimming cut 2 bases from V and 5 bases from J; bases unmatched to any gene: 8. CDR3 amino acids: CASSESRGSGTGELFF. For the CDR3, the DNA is TGTGCCAGCAGTGAATCTCGCGGGAGCGGGACCGGGGAGCTGTTTTTT.

CDR3 coding DNA: TGTGCCAGCAGCTCCCCCCAGGGGGCAGAAGAGACCCAGTACTTC. Protein: CASSSPQGAEETQYF. The chain uses TRBV11-2 and TRBJ2-5, with 8 bases aligning to TRBD1. The CDR3 sequence is 15 residues long. The germline V gene has CDR1 SGHAT and CDR2 FQNNGV. With 4 bases clipped from V and 3 bases from J, the junction kept 7 bases outside the gene matches. The whole variable domain, filled in from reference TRBV11-2 and TRBJ2-5, reads EAGVAQSPRYKIIEKRQSVAFWCNPISGHATLYWYQQILGQGPKLLIQFQNNGVVDDSQLPKDRFSAERLKGVDSTLKIQPAKLEDSAVYLCASSSPQGAEETQYFGPGTRLLVL.

V is TRBV9 and J is TRBJ2-7; TRBD1 matches 7 bases. Trimming cost V 3 bases and J 3 bases; bases outside gene matches: 9. The V gene's germline CDR1 is SGDLS and CDR2 YYNGEE. The CDR3 runs 15 residues. Written as DNA, the CDR3 is TGTGCCAGCAGCGAGGGGACAGCTACTATCTACGAGCAGTACTTC. It encodes CASSEGTATIYEQYF.

The rearrangement links TRBV5-6 to TRBJ1-5, with 10 nucleotides matching TRBD1. The junction had 6 bases not matched to a gene; V was cut back by 5 bases and J by 4 bases. The CDR3 has 15 residues. From germline, CDR1 is SGHDT and CDR2 YYEEEE. CDR3 protein: CASSTDRGINQPQHF. The CDR3 DNA sequence: TGTGCCAGCAGTACGGACAGGGGGATTAATCAGCCCCAGCATTTT. The whole variable domain, filled in from reference TRBV5-6 and TRBJ1-5, reads DAGVTQSPTHLIKTRGQQVTLRCSPKSGHDTVSWYQQALGQGPQFIFQYYEEEERQRGNFPDRFSGHQFPNYSSELNVNALLLGDSALYLCASSTDRGINQPQHFGDGTRLSIL.

V and J are TRBV6-5 and TRBJ1-5; 7 nucleotides match TRBD1. Trimming took 6 bases from V and 0 from J; bases not matched to a gene: 5. Germline values: CDR1 MNHEY, CDR2 SVGAGI. This CDR3 is 15 amino acids long. The CDR3 here is CASRQGLGSNQPQHF. CDR3 sequence (DNA): TGTGCCAGCAGACAGGGGCTAGGTAGCAATCAGCCCCAGCATTTT.

The chain joins TRBV10-1 to TRBJ1-1; 7 positions agree with TRBD1. The V segment lost 6 bases and the J segment 1 base; nucleotides outside the gene matches: 2. The CDR3 length is 13 residues. Germline lookup yields CDR1 WNHNN and CDR2 SYGVQD (reference sequence). In nucleotides, the CDR3 is TGCGCCAGCAGGGACAGGAGGAACACTGAAGCTTTCTTT. Its translation: CASRDRRNTEAFF.

The V and J genes are TRBV29-1 and TRBJ2-1; no firm D call. This CDR3 comprises 14 residues. Germline V gene data show CDR1 as SQVTM and CDR2 as ANQGSEA. The ends were cut back, 4 bases at V and 8 bases at J, with 18 bases in the middle. CDR3 DNA: TGCAGCGTTGTCATGCCAATAGAATTTTATGAGCAGTTCTTC. This sequence encodes CSVVMPIEFYEQFF.

The chain combines TRBV3-1 (or the pseudogene TRBV3-2) with TRBJ2-1; 12 bases align to TRBD2. V shed 3 bases, J shed 0 bases, and the junction held 12 bases outside the gene matches. CDR1 is LGHDT, CDR2 YNNKEL, per germline (reference sequence). There are 20 residues in the CDR3. The CDR3 spells CASSHTTSGGFFSSYNEQFF. CDR3 bases: TGTGCCAGCAGCCATACTACTAGCGGGGGGTTCTTCAGCTCCTACAATGAGCAGTTCTTC.

The table lists this clone with a count of one. CDR3: CASSLLVQGLKYEQYF. The CDR3 coding sequence is TGTGCCAGCAGTTTATTGGTGCAGGGTTTAAAATACGAGCAGTACTTC. The chain uses TRBV28 and TRBJ2-7, with D maybe TRBD1 (5 bases). Trimming pared 1 base from V and 4 bases from J, leaving 17 bases between. Per germline, CDR1 MDHEN and CDR2 SYDVKM. CDR3 length: 16 amino acids.

The rearrangement joins TRBV30 to TRBJ1-5, with TRBD1 matching over 8 bases. There are 13 residues in the CDR3. Germline CDR1 is GTSNPN and CDR2 is SVGIG (reference sequence). Germline trimming cut 4 bases from V and 4 bases from J; bases unmatched to any gene: 3. DNA for the CDR3: TGTGCCTGGAATACAGGGGGAAATCAGCCCCAGCATTTT. Translated, it gives CAWNTGGNQPQHF.